Below, 2 T cell receptor beta chains from the same sample are listed, as sequenced in a study of blood T cell repertoires in COVID-19. Produced via immunoSEQ multiplex PCR; TCRdb's table is partial and in-frame only. The data contain roughly 46,000 clones, 84% of them singletons. The sequenced sample consisted of peripheral blood. Receptors were obtained from a man aged 55 to 69 with acute or convalescent COVID-19.

This chain joins TRBV7-3 and TRBJ1-6; TRBD1 aligns across 7 bases. CDR3 length: 15 amino acids. CDR1 and CDR2 from the germline V gene are SGHTA and FQGTGA. V lost 5 bases, J lost 6 bases, and 7 bases stayed unmatched. The CDR3 reads CASSPKGGGNSPLHF. CDR3 DNA: TGTGCCAGCAGCCCAAAAGGGGGCGGTAATTCACCCCTCCACTTT. Filled out from reference TRBV7-3 and TRBJ1-6, the complete variable domain reads GAGVSQTPSNKVTEKGKYVELRCDPISGHTALYWYRQSLGQGPEFLIYFQGTGAADDSGLPNDRFFAVRPEGSVSTLKIQRTERGDSAVYLCASSPKGGGNSPLHFGNGTRLTVT.

This clone was counted a few times. The chain uses TRBV7-2 and TRBJ2-2; 7 bases agree with TRBD1. The ends lost 5 bases at V and 0 bases at J; junction bases unmatched: 6. Germline V gene lookup returns CDR1 SGHTA and CDR2 FQGNSA. CDR3 length: 16 amino acids. CDR3 loop: CASSREGTANTGELFF. Written as DNA, the CDR3 is TGTGCCAGCAGCCGCGAGGGGACAGCGAACACCGGGGAGCTGTTTTTT.